Following are 8 T cell receptor beta chains from one sample sequenced in a study of cytomegalovirus exposure and HLA in healthy donors. Researchers ran the PCR with 60 Vbeta and 13 Jbeta primers. The repertoire was sequenced with immunoSEQ multiplex PCR; TCRdb's copy has only in-frame clones and lacks some. The profile covers 150,000 to 200,000 clones, with roughly 80% appearing a single time and 8.5% taken by the ten largest. What was sequenced was PBMCs. The source is a male donor in good health and CMV-seropositive.

The chain links TRBV19 to TRBJ2-1, with TRBD1 identical over 8 bases. This CDR3 is 16 amino acids long. From germline, CDR1 is LNHDA and CDR2 SQIVND (reference sequence). Trimming took 3 bases from V and 8 from J; bases not matched to a gene: 12. The CDR3 sequence: CASSIGVGRGPDEQFF. CDR3 bases: TGTGCCAGTAGTATCGGCGTCGGCAGGGGGCCTGATGAGCAGTTCTTC. Together with reference TRBV19 and TRBJ2-1, the CDR3 gives the full variable domain: DGGITQSPKYLFRKEGQNVTLSCEQNLNHDAMYWYRQDPGQGLRLIYYSQIVNDFQKGDIAEGYSVSREKKESFPLTVTSAQKNPTAFYLCASSIGVGRGPDEQFFGPGTRLTVL.

This clone was seen only a few times. V usage is TRBV19 and J usage is TRBJ2-3; tentative D call: TRBD1 (6 bases). The V end was cut by 5 bases, the J end by 0 bases, with 15 bases between. CDR3 size: 16 residues. The V gene's germline CDR1 is LNHDA and CDR2 SQIVND (reference sequence). DNA for the CDR3: TGTGCCAGTAGTGGGGCAGTGGGGGCTAGCACAGATACGCAGTATTTT. It encodes CASSGAVGASTDTQYF.

A single count supports this clone. V is TRBV27 and J is TRBJ1-5, with TRBD1 identical over 7 bases. V was pared by 5 bases and J by 0 bases, with 7 bases of the junction left unmatched. The CDR3 loop spans 16 amino acids. Germline CDR1 and CDR2: MNHEY and SMNVEV (reference sequence). The CDR3 protein is CASSPGTVYSNQPQHF. CDR3 DNA sequence: TGTGCCAGCAGTCCAGGGACAGTCTATAGCAATCAGCCCCAGCATTTT.

J is TRBJ1-2 and V is TRBV12-5; D gene ambiguous. Trimming took 4 bases from V and 7 from J, leaving 7 bases between them. CDR3 length: 11 amino acids. Looked up from germline, CDR1 is LGHNT and CDR2 is FRNRAP. The CDR3 loop is CASGSPGGYTF. CDR3 in DNA: TGTGCTAGTGGTTCGCCGGGTGGCTACACCTTC.

This clone was seen once. The CDR3 spells CAWSAMREQYF. The DNA for the CDR3 is TGTGCCTGGAGTGCCATGCGCGAGCAGTACTTC. The chain recombines TRBV30 with TRBJ2-5; unclear D gene. The J call may not be correct, given that the DNA end is closer to TRBJ2-7. This CDR3 region has 11 residues. Germline values: CDR1 GTSNPN, CDR2 SVGIG (reference sequence).

The rearrangement joins TRBV5-1 to TRBJ1-2; D is perhaps TRBD1 (5 bases). Per the germline V gene, CDR1 is SGHRS and CDR2 is YFSETQ. This CDR3 is built from 13 residues. Trimming took 0 bases from V and 3 from J, leaving 6 bases between them. CDR3 bases: TGCGCCAGCAGCTTGGAGGGGCACTATGGCTACACCTTC. Protein: CASSLEGHYGYTF.

V is TRBV7-9 and J is TRBJ2-7; TRBD1 is a possible D gene (5 bases). Germline-derived CDR1 and CDR2 are SEHNR and FQNEAQ (reference sequence). Trimming left V 2 bases short and J 5 bases short, with 16 bases between. This CDR3 is built from 15 residues. The DNA of the CDR3 is TGTGCCAGCAGCTTAATCGTAGGGGTCCGGGACGAGCAGTACTTC. Translating gives CASSLIVGVRDEQYF.

The CDR3 sequence: CASSLGTASYEQYF. CDR3 in DNA: TGTGCCAGCAGCTTAGGGACAGCCTCCTACGAGCAGTACTTC. The chain employs TRBV7-2 and TRBJ2-7; D may be TRBD1 (6 bases). Between the trimmed V and J ends, which lost 1 base and 0 bases, there was a span of 7 bases. The CDR3 is made up of 14 amino acids. Germline CDR1 SGHTA, CDR2 FQGNSA.